A selection of T cell receptor beta chains follows, all from one sample in a study of T cells in Graves' hyperthyroidism and ophthalmopathy. TCRdb re-derived calls from the multiplex PCR reads in MiXCR, one entry per CDR3 protein. The sample contains approximately 590,000 distinct CDR3 sequences, approximately 44% of which appear only once. The sample comprised peripheral blood or thyroid tissue (not recorded which). Receptors originate from a young woman with Graves' hyperthyroidism. The CDR3 runs from the conserved cysteine through the conserved F or W. A D gene is named only where the DNA matches it firmly. The size field is filled for only some rows; it gives once, few, many or a size class.

>-|TRBJ1-2|few|TRBV20-1
TGCAGTGCTAGAGCTAGTTGGAGCTATGGCTACACCTTC
CSARASWSYGYTF
>-|TRBJ1-5|-|TRBV12-3/TRBV12-4
TGTGCCAGCAGTTTCGGGACCCTCGGCAATCAGCCCCAGCATTTT
CASSFGTLGNQPQHF
>-|TRBJ1-2|-|TRBV24-1
TGTGCCACCAGTGACCTCGGACAGCCATACACCTTC
CATSDLGQPYTF
>-|TRBJ1-6|many|TRBV24-1
TGTGCCACCAGTGATTCCAGGGATAATTCACCCCTCCACTTT
CATSDSRDNSPLHF
>-|TRBJ1-2|few|TRBV2
TGTGCCAGCACCATGGGGGGAAACTATGGCTACACCTTC
CASTMGGNYGYTF
>-|TRBJ1-3|few|TRBV6-1
TGTGCCAGCAGTTACAGACCGAGCTCTGGAAACACCATATATTTT
CASSYRPSSGNTIYF
>-|TRBJ2-2|-|TRBV7-9
TGTGCCAGCAGCGCCTTGGTCGCAGCCGGGGAGCTGTTTTTT
CASSALVAAGELFF
>TRBD1|TRBJ2-7|few|TRBV2
TGTGCCATTTCGGGACAGGGGGTTTACGAGCAGTACTTC
CAISGQGVYEQYF
>-|TRBJ1-6|many|TRBV11-1
TGTGCCAGCAGCGGGGCGAGTACTAGCTCACCCCTCCACTTT
CASSGASTSSPLHF
>-|TRBJ2-5|few|TRBV6-5
TGTGCCAGCAGTTACCGGAAGGGGCAAGAGACCCAGTACTTC
CASSYRKGQETQYF
>TRBD1|TRBJ1-5|-|TRBV5-5
TGTGCCTGCAGCTTGGGACAGGGACTTCAGCCCCAGCATTTT
CACSLGQGLQPQHF
>TRBD2|TRBJ2-5|many|TRBV7-6
TGTGCTAGCAGCCCAAGGACTAGCGGGAGTGAGACCCAGTACTTC
CASSPRTSGSETQYF
>TRBD2|TRBJ2-2|-|TRBV14
TGTGCCAGCAGCGTTGTTGCGGGGGCGAACACCGGGGAGCTGTTTTTT
CASSVVAGANTGELFF
>-|TRBJ1-3|-|TRBV2
TGTGCCAGCAGTGAAAGAGGACACACCTCTGGAAACACCATATATTTT
CASSERGHTSGNTIYF
>-|TRBJ1-6|medium-sized|TRBV2
TGTGCCAGCAGTGCAGGGGAATCACCCCTCCACTTT
CASSAGESPLHF